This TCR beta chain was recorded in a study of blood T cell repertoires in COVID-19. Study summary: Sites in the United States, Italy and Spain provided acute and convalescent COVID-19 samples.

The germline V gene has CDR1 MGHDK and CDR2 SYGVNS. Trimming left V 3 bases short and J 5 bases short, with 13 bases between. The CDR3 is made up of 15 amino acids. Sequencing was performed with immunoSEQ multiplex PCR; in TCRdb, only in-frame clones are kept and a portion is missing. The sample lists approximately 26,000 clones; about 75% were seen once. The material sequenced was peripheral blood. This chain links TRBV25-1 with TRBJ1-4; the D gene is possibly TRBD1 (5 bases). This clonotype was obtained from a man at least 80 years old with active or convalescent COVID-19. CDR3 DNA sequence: TGTGCCAGCAGTGAGGAGGGTTGGGGGAATGAAAAACTGTTTTTT. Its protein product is CASSEEGWGNEKLFF.